This T cell receptor (beta chain) was found in a study of blood T cell repertoires in COVID-19. Across the study: In each case, the material was cDNA or gDNA derived from T cells, B-cell-depleted T cells, or PBMCs.

V shed 6 bases, J shed 8 bases, and the junction held 9 bases outside the gene matches. In germline, CDR1 is LNHDA, CDR2 SQIVND (reference sequence). The CDR3 loop spans 14 amino acids. Sequencing used immunoSEQ multiplex PCR; TCRdb keeps in-frame clones, though not all of them. The sample lists roughly 150,000 clones, approximately 90% occurring once. The TCR comes from a woman in her seventies with acute or convalescent COVID-19. The chain couples TRBV19 to TRBJ1-2, with 10 nucleotides matching TRBD1. Sequenced sample: peripheral blood. The CDR3, as DNA: TGTGCCAGTAGGACAGGGGGCGCCCCGGGAGGCTACACCTTC. Translated, it gives CASRTGGAPGGYTF.